The 8 T cell receptor beta chains presented below share a single source sample, sequenced in a study of CD4 T cells in relation to SARS-CoV-2 and coronaviruses. Unexposed donor CD4+ T cells date from about 2011-2018, before the COVID-19 pandemic. After ten to eleven days of culture, CD4+ T cells were isolated. Which antigens these TCRs recognize remains unknown. Profiling relied on immunoSEQ multiplex PCR, and the TCRdb table lists in-frame clones only, not all of them. This repertoire shows tens of thousands of clones, roughly 78% found once; its top ten account for 20% to 25%. The sequenced sample consisted of CD4+ T cells from PBMCs, cultured in vitro. Every receptor here comes from a human donor in good health.

The gene calls are TRBV7-9 and TRBJ1-2; 12 bases line up with TRBD1. Losses at the gene ends were 0 bases for V and 7 bases for J; bases not matched to a gene: 9. CDR3 length: 17 amino acids. CDR1 and CDR2 from the germline V gene are SEHNR and FQNEAQ (reference sequence). The CDR3 nucleotides are TGTGCCAGCAGCTTAGCTTTTTCGGGACAGGGGGCGCGTGGCTACACCTTC. It encodes CASSLAFSGQGARGYTF.

CDR3 residues: CASSKGFKLNNEQFF. The CDR3 coding sequence is TGTGCCAGTAGTAAGGGATTTAAGTTAAACAATGAGCAGTTCTTC. The chain links TRBV19 to TRBJ2-1; D is uncertain. Looked up from germline, CDR1 is LNHDA and CDR2 is SQIVND (reference sequence). Trimming shortened V by 4 bases and J by 5 bases, and 15 bases separated the two germline ends. The CDR3 loop spans 15 amino acids.

This chain joins TRBV7-8 and TRBJ2-3, with TRBD1 as a possible D gene (5 bases). The CDR3 totals 15 residues. Germline V gene data show CDR1 as SGHVS and CDR2 as FQNEAQ. Trimming pared 5 bases from V and 5 bases from J, leaving 17 bases between. The CDR3 here is CASSPTWAQGDTQYF. In DNA, the CDR3 is TGTGCCAGCAGCCCTACGTGGGCTCAGGGAGATACGCAGTATTTT.

The chain joins TRBV19 to TRBJ1-6; possible D gene TRBD1, 5 bases. Germline V gene sequence: CDR1 LNHDA, CDR2 SQIVND (reference sequence). Trimming cost V 3 bases and J 0 bases, with 15 bases left between them. This CDR3 is built from 18 residues. CDR3 protein: CASSMETPGGSYNSPLHF. CDR3 coding DNA: TGTGCCAGTAGTATGGAGACCCCCGGGGGCTCCTATAATTCACCCCTCCACTTT.

The chain links TRBV6-5 to TRBJ2-1, with D perhaps TRBD1 (6 bases). V dropped 0 bases and J dropped 6 bases, with 15 bases sitting between them. The germline V gene encodes CDR1 MNHEY and CDR2 SVGAGI. The CDR3 is made up of 16 amino acids. The CDR3 DNA follows: TGTGCCAGCAGTTACTCGAGGACAGTTAGTGCCAATGAGCAGTTCTTC. It codes for CASSYSRTVSANEQFF.

The chain links TRBV19 to TRBJ1-3; the D is unclear. The CDR3 consists of 14 residues. The germline CDR1 and CDR2 sequences are LNHDA and SQIVND (reference sequence). V dropped 3 bases and J dropped 2 bases, with 8 bases sitting between them. The CDR3 loop reads CASSMRSAGNTIYF. The CDR3 nucleotides read TGTGCCAGTAGTATGCGGTCTGCTGGAAACACCATATATTTT.

The V call is TRBV18, the J call TRBJ1-1; tentatively, D is TRBD1 (6 bases). CDR3 length: 15 residues. CDR1 and CDR2 from the germline V gene are KGHSH and LQKENI. Trimming cost V 2 bases and J 3 bases, with 13 bases left between them. DNA of the CDR3: TGTGCCAGCTCACCATGGGGGCCCCAGGACACTGAAGCTTTCTTT. Residues: CASSPWGPQDTEAFF.

The chain combines TRBV3-1 (or the pseudogene TRBV3-2) with TRBJ2-1, with 11 bases matching TRBD2. In germline, CDR1 is LGHDT, CDR2 YNNKEL (reference sequence). This CDR3 region has 18 residues. Germline trimming cut 1 base from V and 7 bases from J; bases unmatched to any gene: 12. CDR3 DNA: TGTGCCAGCAGCCAAGTTAGCGGGGGGGCCCGGACTTGGAATGAGCAGTTCTTC. This codes for CASSQVSGGARTWNEQFF.